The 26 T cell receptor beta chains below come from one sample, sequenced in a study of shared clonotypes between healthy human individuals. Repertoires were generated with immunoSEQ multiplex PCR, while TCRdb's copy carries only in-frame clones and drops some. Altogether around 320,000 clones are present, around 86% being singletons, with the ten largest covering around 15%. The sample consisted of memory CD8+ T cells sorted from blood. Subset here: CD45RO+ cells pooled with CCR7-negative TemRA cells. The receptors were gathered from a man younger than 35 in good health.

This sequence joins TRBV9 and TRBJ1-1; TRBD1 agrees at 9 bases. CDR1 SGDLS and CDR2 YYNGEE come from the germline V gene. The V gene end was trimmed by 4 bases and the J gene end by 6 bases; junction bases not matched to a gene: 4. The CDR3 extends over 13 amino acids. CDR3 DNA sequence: TGTGCCAGCAGCCCCGGGACAGGGTCTGAAGCTTTCTTT. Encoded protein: CASSPGTGSEAFF. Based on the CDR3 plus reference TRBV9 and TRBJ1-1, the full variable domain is DSGVTQTPKHLITATGQRVTLRCSPRSGDLSVYWYQQSLDQGLQFLIQYYNGEERAKGNILERFSAQQFPDLHSELNLSSLELGDSALYFCASSPGTGSEAFFGQGTRLTVV.

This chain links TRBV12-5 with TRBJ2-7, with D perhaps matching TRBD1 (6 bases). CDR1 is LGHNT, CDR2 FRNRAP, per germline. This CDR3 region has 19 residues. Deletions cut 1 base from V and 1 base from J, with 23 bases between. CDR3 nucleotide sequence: TGTGCTAGTGGTTTGGGGCCGCCGTCTGGGCAGGGGATGTCCTACGAGCAGTACTTC. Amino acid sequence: CASGLGPPSGQGMSYEQYF. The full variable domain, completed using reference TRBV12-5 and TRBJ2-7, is DARVTQTPRHKVTEMGQEVTMRCQPILGHNTVFWYRQTMMQGLELLAYFRNRAPLDDSGMPKDRFSAEMPDATLATLKIQPSEPRDSAVYFCASGLGPPSGQGMSYEQYFGPGTRLTVT.

The CDR3 region is CASSTRRVHYGYTF. The CDR3 DNA is TGCGCCAGCAGCACCCGCAGGGTACACTATGGCTACACCTTC. This chain connects TRBV4-1 to TRBJ1-2; D is perhaps TRBD1 (5 bases). The V end was cut by 5 bases, the J end by 3 bases, with 13 bases between. CDR1 and CDR2 (germline): MGHRA, YSYEKL. This CDR3 spans 14 amino acids.

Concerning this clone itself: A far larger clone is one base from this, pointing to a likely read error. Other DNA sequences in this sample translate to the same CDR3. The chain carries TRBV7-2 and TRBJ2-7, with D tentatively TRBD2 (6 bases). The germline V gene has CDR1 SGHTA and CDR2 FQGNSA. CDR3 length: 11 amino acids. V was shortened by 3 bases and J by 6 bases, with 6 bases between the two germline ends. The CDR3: CASSFGGEQYF. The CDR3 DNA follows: TGTGCCAGCAGCTTCGGGGGCGAGCAGTACTTC. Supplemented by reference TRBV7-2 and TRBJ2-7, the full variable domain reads GAGVSQSPSNKVTEKGKDVELRCDPISGHTALYWYRQSLGQGLEFLIYFQGNSAPDKSGLPSDRFSAERTGGSVSTLTIQRTQQEDSAVYLCASSFGGEQYFGPGTRLTVT.

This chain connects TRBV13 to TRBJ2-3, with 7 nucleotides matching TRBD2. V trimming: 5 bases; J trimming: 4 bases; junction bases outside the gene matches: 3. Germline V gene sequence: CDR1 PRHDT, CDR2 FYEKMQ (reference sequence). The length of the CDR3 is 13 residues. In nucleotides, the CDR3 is TGTGCCAGCAGCGAACGGGGGGCAGATACGCAGTATTTT. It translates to CASSERGADTQYF.

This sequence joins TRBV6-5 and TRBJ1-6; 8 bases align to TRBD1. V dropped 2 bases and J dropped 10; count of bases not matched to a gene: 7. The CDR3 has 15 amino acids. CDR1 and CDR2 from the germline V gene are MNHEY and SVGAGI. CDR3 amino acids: CASSYDGTGGSPLHF. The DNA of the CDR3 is TGTGCCAGCAGTTACGATGGGACAGGAGGATCACCCCTCCACTTT.

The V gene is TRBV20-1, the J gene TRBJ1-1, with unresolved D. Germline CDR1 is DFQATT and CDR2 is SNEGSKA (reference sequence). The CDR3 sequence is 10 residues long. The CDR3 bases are TGCAGGGAAGCCAACACTGAAGCTTTCTTT. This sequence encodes CREANTEAFF.

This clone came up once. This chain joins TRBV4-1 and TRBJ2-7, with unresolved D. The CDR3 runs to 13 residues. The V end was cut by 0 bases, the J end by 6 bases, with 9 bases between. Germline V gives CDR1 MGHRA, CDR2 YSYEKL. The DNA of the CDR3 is TGCGCCAGCAGCCAAGAGAATGTCCGCGAGCAGTACTTC. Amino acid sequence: CASSQENVREQYF.

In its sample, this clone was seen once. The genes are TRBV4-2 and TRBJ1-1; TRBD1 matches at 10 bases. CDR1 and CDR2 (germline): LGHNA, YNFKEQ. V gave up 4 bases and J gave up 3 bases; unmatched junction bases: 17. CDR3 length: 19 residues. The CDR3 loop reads CASSLLPGTGDARHTEAFF. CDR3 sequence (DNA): TGTGCCAGCAGCCTTCTCCCCGGGACAGGGGACGCCCGCCACACTGAAGCTTTCTTT.

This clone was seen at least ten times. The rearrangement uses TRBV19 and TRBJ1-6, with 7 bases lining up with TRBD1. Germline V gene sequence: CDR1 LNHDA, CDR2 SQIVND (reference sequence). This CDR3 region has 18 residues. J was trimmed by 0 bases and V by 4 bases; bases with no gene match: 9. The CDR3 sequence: CASSKNRQGSSYNSPLHF. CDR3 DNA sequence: TGTGCCAGTAGTAAAAACCGACAGGGCAGCTCCTATAATTCACCCCTCCACTTT.

CDR3 DNA: TGCGCCAGCAGCCATGAGGCCGGGAGCAATCAGCCCCAGCATTTT. Protein: CASSHEAGSNQPQHF. The J gene is TRBJ1-5, the V gene TRBV4-1; D gene ambiguous. There are 15 residues in the CDR3. Germline CDR1 and CDR2: MGHRA and YSYEKL. Trimming took 3 bases from V and 1 from J, leaving 10 bases between them.

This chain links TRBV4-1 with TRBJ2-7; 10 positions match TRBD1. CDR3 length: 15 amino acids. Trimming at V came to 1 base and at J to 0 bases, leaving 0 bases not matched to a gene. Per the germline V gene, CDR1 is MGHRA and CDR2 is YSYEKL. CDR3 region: CASSQGQGASYEQYF. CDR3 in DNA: TGCGCCAGCAGCCAAGGACAGGGGGCCTCCTACGAGCAGTACTTC.

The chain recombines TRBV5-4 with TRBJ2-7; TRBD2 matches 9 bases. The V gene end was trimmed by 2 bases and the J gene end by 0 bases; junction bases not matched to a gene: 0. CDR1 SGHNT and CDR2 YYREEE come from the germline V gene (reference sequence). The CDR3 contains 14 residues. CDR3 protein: CASSFSGSSYEQYF. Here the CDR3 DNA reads TGTGCCAGCAGCTTTAGCGGGAGCTCCTACGAGCAGTACTTC.

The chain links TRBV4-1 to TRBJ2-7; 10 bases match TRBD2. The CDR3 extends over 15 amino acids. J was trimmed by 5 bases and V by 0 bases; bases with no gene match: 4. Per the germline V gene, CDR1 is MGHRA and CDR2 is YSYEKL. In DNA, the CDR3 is TGCGCCAGCAGCCAAGATCGGCTAGCGGGAGACGAGCAGTACTTC. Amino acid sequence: CASSQDRLAGDEQYF.

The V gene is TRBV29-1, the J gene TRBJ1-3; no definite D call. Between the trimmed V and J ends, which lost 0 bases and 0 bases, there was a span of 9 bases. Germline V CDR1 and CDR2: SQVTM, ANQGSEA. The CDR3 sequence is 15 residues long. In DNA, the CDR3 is TGCAGCGTTGAAGATCAGGTAAACTCTGGAAACACCATATATTTT. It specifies CSVEDQVNSGNTIYF.

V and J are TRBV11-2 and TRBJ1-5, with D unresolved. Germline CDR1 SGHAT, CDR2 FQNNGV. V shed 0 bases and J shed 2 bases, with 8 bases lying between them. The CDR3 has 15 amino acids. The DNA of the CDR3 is TGTGCCAGCAGCTTAGATCCTACGGGCAATCAGCCCCAGCATTTT. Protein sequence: CASSLDPTGNQPQHF. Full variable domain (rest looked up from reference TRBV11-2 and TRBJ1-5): EAGVAQSPRYKIIEKRQSVAFWCNPISGHATLYWYQQILGQGPKLLIQFQNNGVVDDSQLPKDRFSAERLKGVDSTLKIQPAKLEDSAVYLCASSLDPTGNQPQHFGDGTRLSIL.

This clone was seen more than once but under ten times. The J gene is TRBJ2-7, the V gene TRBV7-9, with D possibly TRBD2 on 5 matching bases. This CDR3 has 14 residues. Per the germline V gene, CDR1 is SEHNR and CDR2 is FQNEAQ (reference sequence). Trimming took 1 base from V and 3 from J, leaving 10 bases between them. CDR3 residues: CASSLDGSHYEQYF. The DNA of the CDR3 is TGTGCCAGCAGCTTAGATGGGAGTCACTACGAGCAGTACTTC. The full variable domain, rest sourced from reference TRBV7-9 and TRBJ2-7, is DTGVSQNPRHKITKRGQNVTFRCDPISEHNRLYWYRQTLGQGPEFLTYFQNEAQLEKSRLLSDRFSAERPKGSFSTLEIQRTEQGDSAMYLCASSLDGSHYEQYFGPGTRLTVT.

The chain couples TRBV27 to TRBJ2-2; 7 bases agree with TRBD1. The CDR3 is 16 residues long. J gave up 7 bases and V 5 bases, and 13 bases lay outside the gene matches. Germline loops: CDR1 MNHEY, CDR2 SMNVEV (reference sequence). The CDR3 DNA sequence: TGTGCCAGCAGTCCTCTGGGACAGCTCTACGGCGGGGAGCTGTTTTTT. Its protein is CASSPLGQLYGGELFF.

CDR3 sequence reads: CASSQSLYRARDSSYEQYF. In nucleotides, the CDR3 is TGCGCCAGCAGTCAATCGCTGTATAGGGCCCGGGACAGCTCCTACGAGCAGTACTTC. The chain has TRBV23-1 and TRBJ2-7; 7 bases match TRBD1. TRBV23-1 is placed among ORFs of uncertain function. This CDR3 comprises 19 residues. Unmatched junction bases numbered 14, after V lost 0 bases and J lost 0 bases.

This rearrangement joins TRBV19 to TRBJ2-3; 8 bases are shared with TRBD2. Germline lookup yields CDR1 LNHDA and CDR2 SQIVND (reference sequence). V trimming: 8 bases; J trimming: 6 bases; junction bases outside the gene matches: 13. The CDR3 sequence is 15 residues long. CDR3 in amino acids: CASWASASGPDTQYF. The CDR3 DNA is TGTGCCAGTTGGGCGTCGGCTAGCGGGCCGGATACGCAGTATTTT.

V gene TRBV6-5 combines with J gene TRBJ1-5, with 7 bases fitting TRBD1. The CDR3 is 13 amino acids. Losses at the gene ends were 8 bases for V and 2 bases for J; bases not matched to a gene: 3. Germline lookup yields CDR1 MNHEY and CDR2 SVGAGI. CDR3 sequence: CASRQGGNQPQHF. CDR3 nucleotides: TGTGCCAGCCGACAGGGAGGCAATCAGCCCCAGCATTTT.

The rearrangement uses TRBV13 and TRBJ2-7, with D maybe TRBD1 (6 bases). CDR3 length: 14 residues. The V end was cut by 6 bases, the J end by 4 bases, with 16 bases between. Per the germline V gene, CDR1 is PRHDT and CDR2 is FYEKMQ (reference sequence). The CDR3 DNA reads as TGTGCCAGCAGTTGGAAGGGGGTTCTTTACGAGCAGTACTTC. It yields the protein CASSWKGVLYEQYF.

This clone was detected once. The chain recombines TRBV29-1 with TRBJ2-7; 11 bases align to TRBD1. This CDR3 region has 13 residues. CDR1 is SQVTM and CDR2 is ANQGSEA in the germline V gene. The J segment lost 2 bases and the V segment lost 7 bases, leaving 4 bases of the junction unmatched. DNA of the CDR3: TGCAGCGCAGGACAGGGGGCGGCCTACGAGCAGTACTTC. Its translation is CSAGQGAAYEQYF.

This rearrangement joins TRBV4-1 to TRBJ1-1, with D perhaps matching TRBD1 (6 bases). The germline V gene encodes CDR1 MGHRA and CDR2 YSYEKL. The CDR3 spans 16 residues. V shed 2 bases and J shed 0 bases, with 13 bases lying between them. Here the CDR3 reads CASSQTRTALNTEAFF. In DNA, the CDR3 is TGCGCCAGCAGCCAAACTCGGACAGCTCTGAACACTGAAGCTTTCTTT.

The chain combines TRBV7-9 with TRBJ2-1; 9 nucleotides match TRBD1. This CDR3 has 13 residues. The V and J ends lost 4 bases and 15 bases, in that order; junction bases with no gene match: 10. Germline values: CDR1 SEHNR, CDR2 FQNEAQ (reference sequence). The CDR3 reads CASSSQRTGVGFF. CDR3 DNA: TGTGCCAGCAGCTCCCAGCGGACAGGGGTTGGGTTCTTC.

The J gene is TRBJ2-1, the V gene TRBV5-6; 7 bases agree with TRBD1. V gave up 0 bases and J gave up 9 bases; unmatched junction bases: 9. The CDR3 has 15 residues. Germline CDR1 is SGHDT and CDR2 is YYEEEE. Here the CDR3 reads CASSLATGDVREQFF. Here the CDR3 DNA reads TGTGCCAGCAGCTTGGCAACAGGGGATGTGCGTGAGCAGTTCTTC.